Included here is one TCR beta chain sequence, with context. The table came from immunoSEQ multiplex PCR; TCRdb's copy has only in-frame clones and leaves some out. The sample carries around 33,000 clones, roughly 89% recorded once. The germline V and J ends were trimmed by 0 bases and 3 bases, with 17 bases remaining between them. Germline V CDR1 and CDR2: LGHNA, YSLEER. This CDR3 comprises 18 residues. This record comes from a study of OX40 agonist ivuxolimab in advanced cancers. Study overall: Patients with hepatocellular carcinoma, melanoma, renal cell or head and neck cancer made up the dose-escalation patients. Among those enrolled, mean age was about 63 years (range about 23 to 79) and 75% to 90% were male.

The clonotype was recovered from an adult with an advanced solid tumor such as melanoma, head and neck, liver or kidney cancer. This sequence joins TRBV4-3 and TRBJ2-2, with D perhaps matching TRBD1 (6 bases). The sequenced sample was CD4+ or CD8+ T cells sorted from blood, obtained in a trial of the OX40 agonist ivuxolimab. CDR3 DNA sequence: TGCGCCAGCAGCCAAGAGCCCGCCGACAGGAGTTACACCGGGGAGCTGTTTTTT. Its translation is CASSQEPADRSYTGELFF.